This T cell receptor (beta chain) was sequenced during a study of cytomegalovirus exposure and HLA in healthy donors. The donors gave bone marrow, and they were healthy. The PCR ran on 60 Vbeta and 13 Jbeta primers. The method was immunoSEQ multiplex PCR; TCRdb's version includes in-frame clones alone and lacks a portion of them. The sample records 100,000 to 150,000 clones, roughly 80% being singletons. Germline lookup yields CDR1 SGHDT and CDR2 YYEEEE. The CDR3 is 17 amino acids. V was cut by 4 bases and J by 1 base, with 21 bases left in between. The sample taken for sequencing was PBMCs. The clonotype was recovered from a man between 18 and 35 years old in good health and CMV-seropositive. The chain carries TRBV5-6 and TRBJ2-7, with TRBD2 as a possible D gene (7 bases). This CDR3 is CASSPYQGLAASYEQYF. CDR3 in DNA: TGTGCCAGCAGCCCATATCAGGGGCTAGCGGCTTCCTACGAGCAGTACTTC.